Shown below are 15 T cell receptor beta chains from a single sample sequenced in a study of STAT5B mutations in CD4+ large granular lymphocyte leukemia (dated by TCRdb to between 2021 and 2023). Libraries were constructed by the immunoSEQ multiplex PCR assay. The source is immuneACCESS, and TCRdb retained only in-frame sequences with V and J called. Part of the clones is not carried over; for the studies checked, unresolved V genes explain less than half of this, and the remainder is unexplained. The sample table holds about 33,000 clones, of which about four fifths were seen once. The ten largest account for nearly 4.5% of the sample. Sequenced input: CD4+ T cells from blood buffy coats. The source is a human donor in good health.

CDR3 in DNA: TGTGCCAGCACCCCGACAGGGGGCGAAAACATTCAGTACTTC. Its translation: CASTPTGGENIQYF. V and J are TRBV11-1 and TRBJ2-4, with TRBD1 matching 10 bases. The CDR3 has 14 residues. Germline loops: CDR1 SGHAT, CDR2 FQDESV (reference sequence). After removal of 7 bases from V and 5 bases from J, the junction contained 5 bases not matched to a gene.

V is TRBV28 and J is TRBJ1-3, with D possibly matching TRBD1 (5 bases). Germline values: CDR1 MDHEN, CDR2 SYDVKM. The germline V and J ends were trimmed by 7 bases and 4 bases, with 17 bases remaining between them. The CDR3 spans 15 residues. The DNA of the CDR3 is TGTGCCAGCACCCACCCCCCGGGGGACGGAAACACCATATATTTT. Translating it yields CASTHPPGDGNTIYF.

The chain recombines TRBV4-3 with TRBJ2-3; the D gene could be TRBD1 or TRBD2 (6 bases each). Germline CDR1 reads LGHNA; CDR2 reads YSLEER. V dropped 0 bases and J dropped 0 bases, with 19 bases sitting between them. The CDR3 is 19 amino acids. CDR3 DNA: TGCGCCAGCAGCCAAGATATAGGGGGGAGCGGGTGGAGCACAGATACGCAGTATTTT. Amino acid sequence: CASSQDIGGSGWSTDTQYF.

This chain uses TRBV1 with TRBJ2-3; TRBD2, the D gene given by the table, was not confirmed from the DNA. TRBV1 counts as a pseudogene. The CDR3 is made up of 14 amino acids. The CDR3 DNA reads TGCACCAGCAGAACGGGAGGCGGCACAGATACGCAGTATTTT. This encodes CTSRTGGGTDTQYF.

This clone has only one observation. The gene calls are TRBV4-3 and TRBJ2-2, with D possibly called TRBD1 or TRBD2 (5 bases each). CDR3 length equals 18 residues. Germline assignment: CDR1 LGHNA and CDR2 YSLEER. V was trimmed by 1 base and J by 2 bases, leaving 17 bases between them. The CDR3 bases are TGCGCCAGCAGCCAAGGTTGGCAGGGTCGGGGAAACACCGGGGAGCTGTTTTTT. It yields the protein CASSQGWQGRGNTGELFF.

V gene TRBV18 combines with J gene TRBJ2-3, with D possibly matching TRBD2 (6 bases). Germline loops: CDR1 KGHSH, CDR2 LQKENI. The CDR3 spans 15 residues. Trimming took off 3 bases at V and 5 bases at J, with 15 bases between the two ends. CDR3 region: CASSPPGGIKDTQYF. DNA of the CDR3: TGTGCCAGCTCACCTCCCGGAGGGATTAAAGATACGCAGTATTTT. Filled out from reference TRBV18 and TRBJ2-3, the complete variable domain reads NAGVMQNPRHLVRRRGQEARLRCSPMKGHSHVYWYRQLPEEGLKFMVYLQKENIIDESGMPKERFSAEFPKEGPSILRIQQVVRGDSAAYFCASSPPGGIKDTQYFGPGTRLTVL.

The table lists this clone with a few counts. CDR3 in DNA: TGTGCCAGCACCTTGCGGAGAAGCCAAGAGACCCAGTACTTC. Protein: CASTLRRSQETQYF. This chain uses TRBV2 with TRBJ2-5, with D uncertain. The CDR3 sequence is 14 residues long. Germline V gene data show CDR1 as SNHLY and CDR2 as FYNNEI. Trimming stripped 7 bases from V and 1 base from J, with 13 bases between.

The chain combines TRBV6-1 with TRBJ1-5, with D unresolved. CDR1 is MNHNS, CDR2 SASEGT, per germline. V was trimmed by 7 bases and J by 4 bases, leaving 17 bases between them. The CDR3 is 15 residues long. Written as DNA, the CDR3 is TGTGCCAGCAACCCCGTCCATACCCTAAATCAGCCCCAGCATTTT. Protein: CASNPVHTLNQPQHF.

The chain combines TRBV15 with TRBJ2-7; tentative D call: TRBD2 (5 bases). Germline loops: CDR1 LNHNV, CDR2 YYDKDF (reference sequence). Trimming pared 3 bases from V and 0 bases from J, leaving 21 bases between. This CDR3 has 18 residues. CDR3 DNA sequence: TGTGCCACCAGCAGTGAAACACTCGGGAACAGATTCTCCTACGAGCAGTACTTC. Its protein is CATSSETLGNRFSYEQYF.

V gene TRBV7-2 combines with J gene TRBJ2-3, with D hard to call. There are 14 residues in the CDR3. Germline V lookup: CDR1 SGHTA, CDR2 FQGNSA. The V end lost 1 base, the J end lost 6 bases, and 11 bases lay between the germline ends. CDR3 DNA: TGTGCCAGCAGCTTAGGGCAGACCCGGGATACGCAGTATTTT. Translating it yields CASSLGQTRDTQYF. The whole variable domain, filled in from reference TRBV7-2 and TRBJ2-3, reads GAGVSQSPSNKVTEKGKDVELRCDPISGHTALYWYRQSLGQGLEFLIYFQGNSAPDKSGLPSDRFSAERTGGSVSTLTIQRTQQEDSAVYLCASSLGQTRDTQYFGPGTRLTVL.

This clone was observed a single time. This chain uses TRBV5-1 with TRBJ2-3, with TRBD2 as a possible D gene (5 bases). This CDR3 comprises 14 residues. Trimming pared 0 bases from V and 0 bases from J, leaving 5 bases between. Germline-derived CDR1 and CDR2 are SGHRS and YFSETQ. CDR3 DNA sequence: TGCGCCAGCAGCTTGGGGACTAGCACAGATACGCAGTATTTT. As protein: CASSLGTSTDTQYF.

This clone occurred once. V gene TRBV11-3 combines with J gene TRBJ2-3; no firm D call. V was clipped by 0 bases and J by 0 bases, with 1 base between them. Per germline, CDR1 SGHNT and CDR2 YENEEA. This CDR3 is built from 13 residues. CDR3 loop: CASSLDSTDTQYF. CDR3 in DNA: TGTGCCAGCAGCTTAGACAGCACAGATACGCAGTATTTT.

The chain combines TRBV7-9 with TRBJ2-2, with TRBD1 identical over 9 bases. CDR1 is SEHNR, CDR2 FQNEAQ, per germline (reference sequence). The CDR3 sequence is 16 residues long. After removal of 1 base from V and 6 bases from J, the junction contained 6 bases not matched to a gene. CDR3 DNA: TGTGCCAGCAGCTTAGACGGGACAGGGAGCCCCGGGGAGCTGTTTTTT. Translated, it gives CASSLDGTGSPGELFF.

The CDR3 spells CASSLDAGTSYNEQFF. The CDR3 region has the DNA TGCGCCAGCAGCTTGGATGCCGGGACTTCCTACAATGAGCAGTTCTTC. J is TRBJ2-1 and V is TRBV5-1, with D perhaps matching TRBD2 (6 bases). V was shortened by 0 bases and J by 1 base, with 11 bases between the two germline ends. Germline CDR1 SGHRS, CDR2 YFSETQ. The CDR3 spans 16 residues.

The chain recombines TRBV2 with TRBJ2-2, with 10 bases identical to TRBD1. CDR1 and CDR2 from the germline V gene are SNHLY and FYNNEI. With 7 bases clipped from V and 5 bases from J, the junction kept 7 bases outside the gene matches. The CDR3 extends over 15 amino acids. This CDR3 is CASTMDRGGTGELFF. The CDR3 DNA reads TGTGCCAGCACCATGGACAGGGGGGGAACCGGGGAGCTGTTTTTT.